These 19 T cell receptor beta chains were sequenced from one sample in a study of cytomegalovirus exposure and HLA in healthy donors. The PCR had 60 Vbeta and 13 Jbeta primers. Data came from immunoSEQ multiplex PCR; TCRdb stores just in-frame clones and leaves some out. This sample's clone table lists under 200,000 clones. Sequencing was done on a sample of PBMCs. These receptor sequences come from a woman aged 18-35 years in good health and CMV-seropositive.

The V and J genes are TRBV27 and TRBJ1-2; tentative D call: TRBD1 (5 bases). The length of the CDR3 is 12 residues. Trimming pared 3 bases from V and 5 bases from J, leaving 7 bases between. Germline V lookup: CDR1 MNHEY, CDR2 SMNVEV (reference sequence). The CDR3 reads CASSFKGYGYTF. CDR3 nucleotides: TGTGCCAGCAGTTTCAAGGGGTATGGCTACACCTTC.

The chain carries TRBV10-3 and TRBJ1-2; 7 nucleotides align to TRBD1. The CDR3 runs to 19 residues. The germline CDR1 and CDR2 sequences are ENHRY and SYGVKD. Germline trimming cut 3 bases from V and 4 bases from J; bases unmatched to any gene: 20. As DNA, the CDR3 is TGTGCCATCAGTGACCCACCAAACAACAGGGGCAAAGGGGCCTATGGCTACACCTTC. Translated: CAISDPPNNRGKGAYGYTF.

The chain uses TRBV7-2 and TRBJ1-6; 9 bases are shared with TRBD1. Losses at the gene ends were 5 bases for V and 4 bases for J; bases not matched to a gene: 6. This CDR3 is 16 amino acids long. From germline, CDR1 is SGHTA and CDR2 FQGNSA. The DNA for the CDR3 is TGTGCCAGCAGCCCGACCGGGACAGGGTATAATTCACCCCTCCACTTT. It codes for CASSPTGTGYNSPLHF.

The CDR3 region is CASSRTVGDREKLFF. In DNA, the CDR3 is TGTGCCAGCAGTCGGACAGTGGGCGATCGGGAAAAACTGTTTTTT. The chain joins TRBV6-5 to TRBJ1-4; D may be TRBD1 (6 bases). CDR3 size: 15 residues. Trimming took off 5 bases at V and 8 bases at J, with 18 bases between the two ends. CDR1 is MNHEY, CDR2 SVGAGI, per germline.

The J gene is TRBJ1-1, the V gene TRBV19; D call uncertain. Germline-derived CDR1 and CDR2 are LNHDA and SQIVND (reference sequence). The CDR3 runs 13 residues. V lost 6 bases and J 0 bases, leaving 8 bases between the germline ends. In DNA, the CDR3 is TGTGCCAGTAGCCCGGGGATGAACACTGAAGCTTTCTTT. Protein sequence: CASSPGMNTEAFF. Based on the CDR3 plus reference TRBV19 and TRBJ1-1, the full variable domain is DGGITQSPKYLFRKEGQNVTLSCEQNLNHDAMYWYRQDPGQGLRLIYYSQIVNDFQKGDIAEGYSVSREKKESFPLTVTSAQKNPTAFYLCASSPGMNTEAFFGQGTRLTVV.

This chain joins TRBV11-2 and TRBJ2-1; D may be TRBD2 (6 bases). Trimming took 3 bases from V and 3 from J, leaving 12 bases between them. This CDR3 comprises 15 residues. In germline, CDR1 is SGHAT, CDR2 FQNNGV. As DNA, the CDR3 is TGTGCCAGCAGCTTCGGAGGGAGAAGCTACAATGAGCAGTTCTTC. It is translated as CASSFGGRSYNEQFF.

This sequence joins TRBV10-3 and TRBJ1-1, with 9 positions matching TRBD1. J gave up 1 base and V 6 bases, and 0 bases lay outside the gene matches. This CDR3 has 13 residues. Germline V gives CDR1 ENHRY, CDR2 SYGVKD. The CDR3 nucleotides read TGTGCCATCAGGACAGGGGGGAACACTGAAGCTTTCTTT. This translates into CAIRTGGNTEAFF.

The chain employs TRBV6-5 and TRBJ2-1; 9 nucleotides match TRBD2. This CDR3 is 14 amino acids long. Per germline, CDR1 MNHEY and CDR2 SVGAGI. V trimming: 8 bases; J trimming: 0 bases; junction bases outside the gene matches: 2. The CDR3 DNA follows: TGTGCCAGCCTAGCGGGGATCTCCTACAATGAGCAGTTCTTC. Translation gives CASLAGISYNEQFF.

The chain combines TRBV5-6 with TRBJ1-6; D remains ambiguous. Germline V gene sequence: CDR1 SGHDT, CDR2 YYEEEE. The CDR3 has 15 residues. The V end lost 0 bases, the J end lost 9 bases, and 13 bases lay between the germline ends. The CDR3 here is CASSLAYGEGSPLHF. In DNA form, the CDR3 reads TGTGCCAGCAGCTTGGCCTATGGGGAGGGTTCACCCCTCCACTTT.

This CDR3 reads CASSPRASGNTIYF. CDR3 DNA sequence: TGTGCCAGCAGTCCCAGGGCTTCTGGAAACACCATATATTTT. V usage is TRBV25-1 and J usage is TRBJ1-3; possibly TRBD1 for D (5 bases). Germline CDR1 is MGHDK and CDR2 is SYGVNS. The CDR3 is made up of 14 amino acids. The V end was cut by 5 bases, the J end by 1 base, with 9 bases between.

In nucleotides, the CDR3 is TGTGCCAGCAGCCAAGATACGGCGGGACAGGGTCTTTTCGGAAACACCATATATTTT. Its protein product is CASSQDTAGQGLFGNTIYF. The chain couples TRBV4-2 to TRBJ1-3; 9 nucleotides agree with TRBD1. This CDR3 is built from 19 residues. V lost 0 bases, J lost 4 bases, and 13 bases stayed unmatched. Germline V gene data show CDR1 as LGHNA and CDR2 as YNFKEQ.

The rearrangement joins TRBV6-4 to TRBJ2-2; 10 bases map to TRBD2. The trim removed 7 bases at V and 6 bases at J, leaving 5 bases unmatched. This CDR3 is built from 14 residues. In germline, CDR1 is MRHNA, CDR2 SNTAGT. The CDR3 region is CASTGTSEAGELFF. In DNA, the CDR3 is TGTGCCAGCACCGGGACTAGCGAAGCCGGGGAGCTGTTTTTT.

The V call is TRBV6-4, the J call TRBJ2-6; a possible D gene is TRBD2 (5 bases). The germline V gene encodes CDR1 MRHNA and CDR2 SNTAGT. This CDR3 region has 17 residues. Trimming left V 3 bases short and J 4 bases short, with 16 bases between. CDR3 DNA: TGTGCCAGCAGTGAATCATTAGGAGGAGTGGGGGCCAACGTCCTGACTTTC. Protein: CASSESLGGVGANVLTF.

This sequence joins TRBV6-6 and TRBJ1-2, with D perhaps TRBD1 (6 bases). V was shortened by 6 bases and J by 0 bases, with 8 bases between the two germline ends. Germline V gives CDR1 MNHNY, CDR2 SVGAGI (reference sequence). The CDR3 runs 13 residues. In nucleotides, the CDR3 is TGTGCCAGCAGCCGGACAGCTAACTATGGCTACACCTTC. Residues: CASSRTANYGYTF.

This chain links TRBV27 with TRBJ2-3, with 11 positions matching TRBD2. J gave up 3 bases and V 5 bases, and 7 bases lay outside the gene matches. CDR3 size: 16 residues. Germline V CDR1 and CDR2: MNHEY, SMNVEV (reference sequence). The CDR3 protein is CASSPQLAGETDTQYF. The CDR3 DNA sequence: TGTGCCAGCAGTCCCCAACTAGCGGGAGAGACAGATACGCAGTATTTT.

The rearrangement joins TRBV13 to TRBJ1-6, with 9 bases fitting TRBD1. The CDR3 is made up of 19 amino acids. V shed 5 bases, J shed 6 bases, and the junction held 17 bases outside the gene matches. Germline CDR1 and CDR2: PRHDT and FYEKMQ (reference sequence). The CDR3 spells CASSVMRDRVGKVNSPLHF. CDR3 in DNA: TGTGCCAGCAGCGTGATGCGGGACAGGGTGGGAAAAGTTAATTCACCCCTCCACTTT.

This chain connects TRBV19 to TRBJ1-3; the match to TRBD1 covers 8 bases. The CDR3 has 16 amino acids. V was clipped by 3 bases and J by 1 base; unmatched bases: 5. Germline V lookup: CDR1 LNHDA, CDR2 SQIVND (reference sequence). The CDR3 here is CASSIPRQGSGNTIYF. CDR3 sequence (DNA): TGTGCCAGTAGTATCCCGAGACAGGGGTCTGGAAACACCATATATTTT.

The V and J genes are TRBV21-1 and TRBJ2-7; no DNA check was done on the table's D call, TRBD2. TRBV21-1 is deemed a pseudogene. CDR3 length: 13 residues. In nucleotides, the CDR3 is TGTGCCAGCAGCAAAGCTAAGAGATACGAGCAGTACTTC. This sequence encodes CASSKAKRYEQYF.

The DNA of the CDR3 is TGCAGCGTGCGGGAGACGGGCACCGGGGAGCTGTTTTTT. This gives the protein CSVRETGTGELFF. This chain uses TRBV29-1 with TRBJ2-2; TRBD2 matches 7 bases. CDR1 and CDR2 from the germline V gene are SQVTM and ANQGSEA. The V and J ends lost 6 bases and 4 bases, in that order; junction bases with no gene match: 5. This CDR3 has 13 residues.